This record concerns one TCR beta chain sequence. Its cognate antigen is unknown. Positive CCR7 selection of CD45RO-negative cells yielded the naive CD8 cells, and terminally differentiated effector memory CD45RA+ cells were excluded. This sample was taken from a study of shared clonotypes between healthy human individuals. TCRdb keeps only in-frame clones here, not all; method: immunoSEQ multiplex PCR. The sample lists fewer than 700,000 clones; 85% to 95% were seen once. General study findings and limits: Tissues were not sampled, only blood, and their repertoires likely differ. Between a handful of donors, naive CD4 clonotypes were shared at a level of about 5%.

The specimen sequenced was naive CD8+ T cells sorted from blood. This clonotype was sampled from a woman aged 25 to 39 in good health.

This CDR3 is CASSFDAGAPRGTDTQYF. CDR3 in DNA: TGTGCCAGCAGCTTCGATGCGGGAGCCCCGCGCGGGACAGATACGCAGTATTTT. The chain uses TRBV7-8 and TRBJ2-3; TRBD2 matches 7 bases. CDR1 and CDR2 (germline): SGHVS, FQNEAQ. J gave up 3 bases and V 3 bases, and 15 bases lay outside the gene matches. CDR3 length equals 18 residues.